Following are 30 T cell receptor beta chains from one sample sequenced in a study of blood T cell repertoires in COVID-19 (dated by TCRdb to the early 2020s). The method was the immunoSEQ multiplex PCR assay. In TCRdb, the immuneACCESS table is reduced to in-frame sequences with V and J assigned. These tables do not hold every clone; where another copy was compared, an unresolved V gene accounts for under half, and the others remain unexplained. The sample table records almost 50,000 clones; roughly 90% of these occur just once. About 3.8% of the sample is in the top ten clones. The sequencing sample was made of peripheral blood. These receptors were obtained from a human donor in a cohort sampled during active COVID-19.

The chain combines TRBV5-6 with TRBJ1-2; 7 bases match TRBD1. This CDR3 spans 15 amino acids. V gave up 1 base and J gave up 2 bases; unmatched junction bases: 5. Germline CDR1 SGHDT, CDR2 YYEEEE. In DNA, the CDR3 is TGTGCCAGCAGCTTGAGCAGGGGGGTAAACTATGGCTACACCTTC. It encodes CASSLSRGVNYGYTF.

This clone was seen a few times. J is TRBJ2-6 and V is TRBV18; 9 bases line up with TRBD2. The J segment lost 0 bases and the V segment lost 2 bases, leaving 8 bases of the junction unmatched. CDR3 length: 19 residues. CDR1 KGHSH and CDR2 LQKENI come from the germline V gene. The CDR3 DNA reads TGTGCCAGCTCACCAAGGGAACTAGCGGGTGCCTCTGGGGCCAACGTCCTGACTTTC. Translating gives CASSPRELAGASGANVLTF.

The chain couples TRBV27 to TRBJ2-7; D may be TRBD1 (6 bases). CDR1 is MNHEY, CDR2 SMNVEV, per germline (reference sequence). CDR3 length: 15 amino acids. V was pared by 4 bases and J by 0 bases, with 13 bases between. The CDR3 region has the DNA TGTGCCAGCAGTTCCTTACAGGGCAGCTCCTACGAGCAGTACTTC. Translating gives CASSSLQGSSYEQYF.

This chain uses TRBV7-9 with TRBJ1-5; no reliable D call. The V end was cut by 1 base, the J end by 0 bases, with 7 bases between. The CDR3 extends over 15 amino acids. Germline V gene data show CDR1 as SEHNR and CDR2 as FQNEAQ (reference sequence). As DNA, the CDR3 is TGTGCCAGCAGCTTAGGCCCCTATAGCAATCAGCCCCAGCATTTT. Translating it yields CASSLGPYSNQPQHF.

As for this clone: One junction end does not reproduce the germline sequence, and a read error may be involved. The gene calls are TRBV7-7 and TRBJ2-5, with a tentative D call TRBD1 (6 bases). Germline V gene lookup returns CDR1 SSHAT and CDR2 FNYEAQ (reference sequence). The CDR3 totals 14 residues. As DNA, the CDR3 is TGTGCTAGCAGCCCAGGGGTAGAGGGCGAGACCCAGTACTTC. Its protein product is CASSPGVEGETQYF.

The chain combines TRBV30 with TRBJ2-1; the match to TRBD2 covers 8 bases. With 0 bases clipped from V and 2 bases from J, the junction kept 6 bases outside the gene matches. Germline values: CDR1 GTSNPN, CDR2 SVGIG (reference sequence). The CDR3 consists of 16 residues. CDR3 DNA sequence: TGTGCCTGGAGTGTATGGGCGGGAGGTGCCTACAATGAGCAGTTCTTC. It encodes CAWSVWAGGAYNEQFF.

The V gene is TRBV21-1, the J gene TRBJ2-7; the table's TRBD1 call for D was not verified on the DNA. TRBV21-1 is flagged as a pseudogene. The CDR3 contains 16 residues. CDR3 region: CASSGQDRSCSYEQYF. The CDR3 DNA reads TGTGCCAGCAGCGGACAGGACAGGTCCTGCTCCTACGAGCAGTACTTC.

The rearrangement joins TRBV5-5 to TRBJ2-1, with D unresolved. Germline values: CDR1 SGHKS, CDR2 YYEKEE (reference sequence). The CDR3 covers 17 residues. V shed 2 bases and J shed 0 bases, with 15 bases lying between them. The CDR3 coding sequence is TGTGCCAGCAGCTTTTCTTTAGCATCGGCCTCCTACAATGAGCAGTTCTTC. This sequence encodes CASSFSLASASYNEQFF. Full variable domain (missing parts from reference TRBV5-5 and TRBJ2-1): DAGVTQSPTHLIKTRGQQVTLRCSPISGHKSVSWYQQVLGQGPQFIFQYYEKEERGRGNFPDRFSARQFPNYSSELNVNALLLGDSALYLCASSFSLASASYNEQFFGPGTRLTVL.

This clone was counted a single time. The DNA for the CDR3 is TGTGCCAGCAGCGTAGTCGCGGGAGGGCGGGGAGATACGCAGTATTTT. Amino acid sequence: CASSVVAGGRGDTQYF. This chain links TRBV9 with TRBJ2-3; TRBD2 matches 9 bases. The CDR3 runs to 16 residues. CDR1 is SGDLS, CDR2 YYNGEE, per germline. V lost 0 bases to trimming and J lost 5 bases; unmatched junction nucleotides: 7.

This chain links TRBV4-1 with TRBJ1-1; possibly TRBD1 for D (5 bases). The V gene's germline CDR1 is MGHRA and CDR2 YSYEKL. This CDR3 spans 15 amino acids. V dropped 2 bases and J dropped 1 base, with 11 bases sitting between them. The DNA of the CDR3 is TGCGCCAGCAGCCAAATCGGGGGATGGAACACTGAAGCTTTCTTT. Translation: CASSQIGGWNTEAFF.

This chain links TRBV2 with TRBJ1-1; TRBD1 matches 8 bases. Trimming removed 9 bases from V and 6 bases from J; junction bases left unmatched: 12. The V gene's germline CDR1 is SNHLY and CDR2 FYNNEI. CDR3 size: 14 residues. CDR3 in amino acids: CASQQGEASSEAFF. In nucleotides, the CDR3 is TGTGCCAGTCAACAGGGGGAAGCATCCTCTGAAGCTTTCTTT.

The chain joins TRBV4-1 to TRBJ2-7; TRBD1 might be the D (5 bases). The CDR3 consists of 15 residues. Per the germline V gene, CDR1 is MGHRA and CDR2 is YSYEKL. Trimming stripped 0 bases from V and 1 base from J, with 10 bases between. In nucleotides, the CDR3 is TGCGCCAGCAGCCAAGAACAGGTTAGATCCTACGAGCAGTACTTC. Its protein product is CASSQEQVRSYEQYF.

The chain links TRBV11-2 to TRBJ1-5; D gene uncertain. Trimming removed 3 bases from V and 8 bases from J, with 11 bases in between. Germline lookup yields CDR1 SGHAT and CDR2 FQNNGV. The CDR3 spans 13 residues. The CDR3 nucleotides read TGTGCCAGCAGCTTCGGTCGTGGAGAGCCCCAGCATTTT. Residues: CASSFGRGEPQHF. The full variable domain, rest sourced from reference TRBV11-2 and TRBJ1-5, is EAGVAQSPRYKIIEKRQSVAFWCNPISGHATLYWYQQILGQGPKLLIQFQNNGVVDDSQLPKDRFSAERLKGVDSTLKIQPAKLEDSAVYLCASSFGRGEPQHFGDGTRLSIL.

This clone was seen a single time. The chain employs TRBV5-4 and TRBJ2-7; 7 bases agree with TRBD2. The CDR3 consists of 14 residues. The V and J ends lost 4 bases and 0 bases, in that order; junction bases with no gene match: 4. Germline V gene lookup returns CDR1 SGHNT and CDR2 YYREEE (reference sequence). CDR3 sequence: CASSVGGYSYEQYF. For the CDR3, the DNA is TGTGCCAGCAGCGTGGGAGGGTACTCCTACGAGCAGTACTTC.

V and J are TRBV19 and TRBJ2-7, with TRBD1 matching 8 bases. The V gene's germline CDR1 is LNHDA and CDR2 SQIVND (reference sequence). The CDR3 is 15 residues long. J gave up 4 bases and V 6 bases, and 11 bases lay outside the gene matches. The CDR3 DNA reads TGTGCCAGTAGCAGCCCCCGGACAGGGTCGTACGAGCAGTACTTC. This gives the protein CASSSPRTGSYEQYF.

The chain combines TRBV10-3 with TRBJ2-5, with a weak D call TRBD2 (5 bases). Deletions cut 5 bases from V and 1 base from J, with 8 bases between. This CDR3 contains 13 residues. Per the germline V gene, CDR1 is ENHRY and CDR2 is SYGVKD. The CDR3 coding sequence is TGTGCCATCAGTCAGCGGAGCCAAGAGACCCAGTACTTC. Its translation: CAISQRSQETQYF.

The V and J genes are TRBV28 and TRBJ2-7, with 8 bases identical to TRBD2. V gave up 6 bases and J gave up 1 base; unmatched junction bases: 11. This CDR3 spans 16 amino acids. CDR1 is MDHEN, CDR2 SYDVKM, per germline. In DNA, the CDR3 is TGTGCCAGCAGGCCCGGGGCGGCTAGCGGGTCCTACGAGCAGTACTTC. This codes for CASRPGAASGSYEQYF.

The chain combines TRBV24-1 with TRBJ2-5, with D possibly being TRBD2 (5 bases). The CDR3 is 14 amino acids. Deletions cut 2 bases from V and 1 base from J, with 7 bases between. The V gene's germline CDR1 is KGHDR and CDR2 SFDVKD. As DNA, the CDR3 is TGTGCCACCAGTGATTCCGGGGTCCAAGAGACCCAGTACTTC. It encodes CATSDSGVQETQYF.

The genes are TRBV7-9 and TRBJ2-3; 7 bases map to TRBD2. J gave up 8 bases and V 5 bases, and 13 bases lay outside the gene matches. The length of the CDR3 is 15 residues. Germline V gene lookup returns CDR1 SEHNR and CDR2 FQNEAQ (reference sequence). This CDR3 reads CASSVSGSLGGTQYF. The DNA for the CDR3 is TGTGCCAGCAGCGTTAGCGGGTCCCTGGGCGGTACGCAGTATTTT.

This clone was detected once. The chain joins TRBV6-5 to TRBJ1-4; D might be TRBD1 (6 bases). Trimming cost V 6 bases and J 3 bases, with 11 bases left between them. Germline V gene data show CDR1 as MNHEY and CDR2 as SVGAGI. The CDR3 is 14 residues long. CDR3 nucleotide sequence: TGTGCCAGCAGGCAACAGGGACCTAATGAAAAACTGTTTTTT. This sequence encodes CASRQQGPNEKLFF.

This clone was picked up a small number of times. V is TRBV5-4 and J is TRBJ2-7; 10 nucleotides align to TRBD1. The CDR3 has 14 residues. J lost 6 bases, V lost 4 bases, and 7 bases had no gene match. In germline, CDR1 is SGHNT, CDR2 YYREEE (reference sequence). The CDR3 loop reads CASSTKGTGVEQYV. The DNA for the CDR3 is TGTGCCAGCAGCACGAAAGGGACAGGGGTCGAGCAGTACGTC.

The genes are TRBV21-1 and TRBJ1-5; the table's D call of TRBD1 was not tested on the DNA. TRBV21-1 represents a pseudogene. This CDR3 comprises 15 residues. This chain's CDR3 is CASSPESTDNQPQHF. CDR3 bases: TGTGCCAGCAGCCCAGAATCGACAGACAATCAGCCCCAGCATTTT.

The chain joins TRBV10-2 to TRBJ2-7, with 10 bases lining up with TRBD1. The CDR3 runs 13 residues. In germline, CDR1 is WSHSY, CDR2 SAAADI. The V segment lost 6 bases and the J segment 3 bases; nucleotides outside the gene matches: 2. CDR3 sequence: CASRGQGYYEQYF. In DNA, the CDR3 is TGCGCCAGCAGGGGACAGGGGTACTACGAGCAGTACTTC.

V gene TRBV28 combines with J gene TRBJ2-7; TRBD2 matches at 7 bases. The CDR3 is 14 residues long. In germline, CDR1 is MDHEN, CDR2 SYDVKM. V shed 6 bases, J shed 6 bases, and the junction held 11 bases outside the gene matches. The CDR3 region has the DNA TGTGCCAGCAGGGCGGCGGGAGACTGGCGCGAGCAGTACTTC. It translates to CASRAAGDWREQYF.

The J gene is TRBJ2-3, the V gene TRBV28; D not certain. The CDR3 runs to 14 residues. V lost 5 bases, J lost 1 base, and 10 bases lay in between. Germline-derived CDR1 and CDR2 are MDHEN and SYDVKM. DNA of the CDR3: TGTGCCAGCAGTAAGTCGACTGGCACAGATACGCAGTATTTT. Translation: CASSKSTGTDTQYF.

The rearrangement uses TRBV6-5 and TRBJ1-2, with D unclear. The germline V gene has CDR1 MNHEY and CDR2 SVGAGI. The CDR3 length is 10 residues. With 6 bases removed from V and 8 bases from J, the gap between germline ends came to 7 bases. The CDR3 DNA sequence: TGTGCCAGCAGGCATGAGGGCTACACCTTC. Amino acids: CASRHEGYTF.

This chain joins TRBV7-6 and TRBJ1-2; 7 bases match TRBD1. Germline V gene lookup returns CDR1 SGHVS and CDR2 FNYEAQ. V was clipped by 5 bases and J by 1 base; unmatched bases: 16. This CDR3 has 18 amino acids. CDR3 protein: CASSLGNWGTVLNYGYTF. In DNA, the CDR3 is TGTGCCAGCAGCCTCGGGAATTGGGGGACAGTCCTTAACTATGGCTACACCTTC.

The CDR3 here is CASSQVSLAVGGIYYNEQFF. CDR3 DNA sequence: TGTGCCAGCAGCCAAGTGTCCCTGGCCGTAGGGGGAATTTACTACAATGAGCAGTTCTTC. This chain joins TRBV3-1 (or the pseudogene TRBV3-2) and TRBJ2-1; D perhaps matches TRBD1 (6 bases). There are 20 residues in the CDR3. The V end was cut by 1 base, the J end by 3 bases, with 25 bases between. Germline lookup yields CDR1 LGHDT and CDR2 YNNKEL (reference sequence).

V usage is TRBV2 and J usage is TRBJ1-5, with D perhaps TRBD1 (6 bases). The germline V gene encodes CDR1 SNHLY and CDR2 FYNNEI. CDR3 length equals 13 residues. The ends were cut back, 6 bases at V and 7 bases at J, with 13 bases in the middle. The CDR3 is CASRDVTGQPQHF. In DNA, the CDR3 is TGTGCCAGCAGAGATGTCACAGGGCAGCCCCAGCATTTT.

This rearrangement joins TRBV25-1 to TRBJ2-3; the D gene is possibly TRBD1 (6 bases). Germline V lookup: CDR1 MGHDK, CDR2 SYGVNS. Trimming removed 4 bases from V and 13 bases from J, with 18 bases in between. This CDR3 is 13 amino acids long. CDR3 region: CASSVPGTYIEYF. CDR3 nucleotide sequence: TGTGCCAGCAGTGTTCCGGGGACATATATTGAGTATTTT.